What follows is one T cell receptor beta chain and its context. Per the original data handling: Reference gene primer amplification in the assay estimated nucleated cell counts. Measured with immunoSEQ multiplex PCR; TCRdb has only the in-frame clones, and not every one. V and J calls and clone size are copied from that table; D and trimming were computed from the DNA. This sample has approximately 70,000 clones, with 91% found just once. This entry comes from a study of blood T cell repertoires in COVID-19. The wider study: The United States, Italy and Spain provided the acute and convalescent COVID-19 samples. T cells, B-cell-depleted T cells, or PBMCs provided the cDNA or gDNA that served as material.

The CDR3 contains 14 residues. CDR1 is SQVTM, CDR2 ANQGSEA, per germline. The junction had 10 bases not matched to a gene; V was cut back by 7 bases and J by 4 bases. The genes are TRBV29-1 and TRBJ2-5; 9 bases align to TRBD2. Sequencing used peripheral blood. The TCR sequence derives from a human donor with active COVID-19. The donor label of this sample is uncertain. The CDR3 DNA follows: TGCAGCGCTGGAGATAGCGGGAGAGCAGAGACCCAGTACTTC. This encodes CSAGDSGRAETQYF.